There are many counts of the clone carrying this T cell receptor beta chain. The CDR3 covers 13 residues. Looked up from germline, CDR1 is LGHDT and CDR2 is YNNKEL (reference sequence). V gave up 4 bases and J gave up 10 bases, with 14 bases separating them. The data were obtained in a study of early T cells in non-severe SARS-CoV-2 infection. Study details: Sequencing targeted bulk RNA from unsorted whole blood, leaving chains unpaired.

Attachment of unique molecular identifiers was made to individual cDNA molecules. TCRdb recomputed calls from the 5' RACE reads with MiXCR, one row per CDR3 protein. The top ten hold 9.5% to 13% of the sample, which has approximately 27,000 distinct CDR3 sequences, roughly 5% seen once. Sequencing was carried out using whole blood. The receptor was isolated from an adult who was a healthcare worker with PCR-confirmed SARS-CoV-2 infection or an uninfected control (not recorded which). This chain uses TRBV3-1 with TRBJ2-1; D is undetermined. In DNA, the CDR3 is TGTGCCAGCAGCCCACAGTCGGGCTGGGAGCAGTTCTTC. This gives the protein CASSPQSGWEQFF.